The next 2 T cell receptor beta chains were all read from a single sample in a study of blood T cell repertoires in COVID-19. Sequencing used immunoSEQ multiplex PCR; TCRdb keeps in-frame clones, though not all of them. The table lists 250,000 to 300,000 clones, roughly 84% of them singletons, with just over 6.5% in the top ten. The sequencing input was PBMCs or T cells enriched from blood (not recorded which). The origin of the receptors is a woman in her forties or fifties who had been exposed to COVID-19.

Turning to this clone: This sample also contains other DNA sequences that code for the same CDR3. The V call is TRBV7-9, the J call TRBJ2-3, with a possible D match to TRBD2 (5 bases). The CDR3 extends over 15 amino acids. Germline V gene sequence: CDR1 SEHNR, CDR2 FQNEAQ (reference sequence). V was clipped by 1 base and J by 2 bases, with 10 bases between them. In DNA form, the CDR3 reads TGTGCCAGCAGCTTAGGGGAGAGCTCCACAGATACGCAGTATTTT. Translating it yields CASSLGESSTDTQYF.

This clone showed up many times. CDR3 nucleotide sequence: TGCGCCAGCAGCTTGAATGGGGCACTGGAGAACGAGCAGTACTTC. Translated, it gives CASSLNGALENEQYF. The V gene is TRBV5-1, the J gene TRBJ2-7; D is perhaps TRBD1 (5 bases). The CDR3 is made up of 15 amino acids. The V end was cut by 1 base, the J end by 5 bases, with 16 bases between. Germline CDR1 is SGHRS and CDR2 is YFSETQ.